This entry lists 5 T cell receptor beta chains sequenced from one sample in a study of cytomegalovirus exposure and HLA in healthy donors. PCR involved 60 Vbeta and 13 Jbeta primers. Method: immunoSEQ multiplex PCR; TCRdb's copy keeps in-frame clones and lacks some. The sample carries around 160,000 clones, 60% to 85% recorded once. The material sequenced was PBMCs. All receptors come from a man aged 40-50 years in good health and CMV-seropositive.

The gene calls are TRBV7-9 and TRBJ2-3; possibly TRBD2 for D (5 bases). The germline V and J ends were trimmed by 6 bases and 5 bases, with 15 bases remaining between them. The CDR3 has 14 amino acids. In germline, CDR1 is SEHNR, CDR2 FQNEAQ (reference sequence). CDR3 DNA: TGTGCCAGCAGTCCCGGGGTTGTGGGAGATACGCAGTATTTT. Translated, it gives CASSPGVVGDTQYF.

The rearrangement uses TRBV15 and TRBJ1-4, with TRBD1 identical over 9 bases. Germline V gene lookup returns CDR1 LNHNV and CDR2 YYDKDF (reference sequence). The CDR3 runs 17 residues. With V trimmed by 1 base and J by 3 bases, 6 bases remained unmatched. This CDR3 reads CATSRVRDRAANEKLFF. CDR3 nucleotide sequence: TGTGCCACCAGCAGAGTCCGGGACAGGGCGGCTAATGAAAAACTGTTTTTT.

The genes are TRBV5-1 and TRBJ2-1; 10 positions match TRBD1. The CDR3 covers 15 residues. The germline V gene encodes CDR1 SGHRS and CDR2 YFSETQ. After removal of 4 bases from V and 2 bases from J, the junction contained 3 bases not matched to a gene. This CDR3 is CASSLGQGAYNEQFF. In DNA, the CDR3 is TGCGCCAGCAGCCTTGGACAGGGGGCCTACAATGAGCAGTTCTTC.

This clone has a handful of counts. This CDR3 reads CASSFGGTGDMNTEAFF. CDR3 bases: TGCGCCAGCAGCTTTGGCGGGACAGGAGATATGAACACTGAAGCTTTCTTT. This sequence joins TRBV5-1 and TRBJ1-1; TRBD1 agrees at 8 bases. Germline V gene lookup returns CDR1 SGHRS and CDR2 YFSETQ. The CDR3 sequence is 17 residues long. V was clipped by 2 bases and J by 0 bases; unmatched bases: 9. Based on the CDR3 plus reference TRBV5-1 and TRBJ1-1, the full variable domain is KAGVTQTPRYLIKTRGQQVTLSCSPISGHRSVSWYQQTPGQGLQFLFEYFSETQRNKGNFPGRFSGRQFSNSRSEMNVSTLELGDSALYLCASSFGGTGDMNTEAFFGQGTRLTVV.

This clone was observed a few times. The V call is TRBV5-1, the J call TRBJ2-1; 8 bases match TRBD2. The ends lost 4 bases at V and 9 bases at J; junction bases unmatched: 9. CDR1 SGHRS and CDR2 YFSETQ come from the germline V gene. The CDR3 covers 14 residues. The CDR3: CASSVAGNAGEQFF. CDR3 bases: TGCGCCAGCAGCGTAGCGGGAAATGCGGGTGAGCAGTTCTTC.